This is a list of T cell receptor beta chains from one sample in a study of cytomegalovirus exposure and HLA in healthy donors. Sequenced by immunoSEQ multiplex PCR; TCRdb stores in-frame clones only, minus some. The sample carries 150,000 or so clones, 65% to 80% recorded once. Sequenced input: PBMCs. These receptors were collected from a young man in good health and CMV-seronegative. The CDR3 runs from the conserved cysteine through the conserved F or W. D genes are given only for firm matches. Some rows have no size entry. The others give once, few or many, or a class for an expanded clone.

size: -
J: TRBJ1-2
D: -
V: TRBV5-1
DNA: TGCGCCAGCAGCGCCTCGGGAGCAGGCTACACCTTC
CDR3: CASSASGAGYTF

size: -
J: TRBJ1-2
D: -
V: TRBV18
DNA: TGTGCCAGCTCACCACGACAGAGTCTTGACTATGGCTACACCTTC
CDR3: CASSPRQSLDYGYTF

size: -
J: TRBJ2-5
D: -
V: TRBV11-3
DNA: TGTGCCAGCAGTTCTGGCCCCGGGGAGACCCAGTACTTC
CDR3: CASSSGPGETQYF

size: -
J: TRBJ2-3
D: TRBD2
V: TRBV9
DNA: TGTGCCAGCAGCGTAGGCAGCGGGGCGGCAGATACGCAGTATTTT
CDR3: CASSVGSGAADTQYF

size: -
J: TRBJ1-1
D: -
V: TRBV28
DNA: TGTGCCAGCAGCCCTAGACGGGGGTGGAACACTGAAGCTTTCTTT
CDR3: CASSPRRGWNTEAFF

size: -
J: TRBJ2-3
D: TRBD2
V: TRBV9
DNA: TGTGCCAGCAGCGCCCGCGGGGGAGACACAGATACGCAGTATTTT
CDR3: CASSARGGDTDTQYF

size: -
J: TRBJ2-7
D: -
V: TRBV13
DNA: TGTGCCAGCAGCCAACGGGACTCTGATTACGAGCAGTACTTC
CDR3: CASSQRDSDYEQYF

size: -
J: TRBJ2-1
D: -
V: TRBV19
DNA: TGTGCCAGTAGTATAGGGAGGGTAAGAGCCTACAATGAGCAGTTCTTC
CDR3: CASSIGRVRAYNEQFF

size: few
J: TRBJ2-3
D: -
V: TRBV5-1
DNA: TGCGCCAGCAGCGAAAACGCCGGGTCTACAGATACGCAGTATTTT
CDR3: CASSENAGSTDTQYF

size: few
J: TRBJ2-5
D: TRBD2
V: TRBV6-6
DNA: TGTGCCAGCAGTTACGGGACTAGCGGGGGGCAAGAGACCCAGTACTTC
CDR3: CASSYGTSGGQETQYF

size: -
J: TRBJ1-4
D: -
V: TRBV9
DNA: TGTGCCAGCAGCGGAGCATCGCGAGAAACCCAGGGCTTTGAATTGGATGAAAAACTGTTTTTT
CDR3: CASSGASRETQGFELDEKLFF

size: -
J: TRBJ1-1
D: TRBD1
V: TRBV13
DNA: TGTGCCAGCAGCCTGAAAGACAGGGGGCGAACTGAAGCTTTCTTT
CDR3: CASSLKDRGRTEAFF

size: -
J: TRBJ2-5
D: TRBD1
V: TRBV5-1
DNA: TGCGCCAGCAGCTGGGGACAGCTTCAAGAGACCCAGTACTTC
CDR3: CASSWGQLQETQYF

size: -
J: TRBJ2-3
D: TRBD1
V: TRBV19
DNA: TGTGCCAGTAGTTCTGGACAGGGGGCAGATACGCAGTATTTT
CDR3: CASSSGQGADTQYF

size: -
J: TRBJ2-1
D: -
V: TRBV5-1
DNA: TGCGCCAGCAGCTTGCTTGAGGGAAATGAGCAGTTCTTC
CDR3: CASSLLEGNEQFF

size: -
J: TRBJ1-2
D: -
V: TRBV5-1
DNA: TGCGCCAGCAGCTGGGAACAGGGTTCTTACTATGGCTACACCTTC
CDR3: CASSWEQGSYYGYTF

size: -
J: TRBJ1-2
D: -
V: TRBV6-1
DNA: TGTGCCAGCAGTGAAGCGAGTGGTTATGGCTACACCTTC
CDR3: CASSEASGYGYTF

size: -
J: TRBJ1-5
D: -
V: TRBV2
DNA: TGTGCCAGCAGTTCCGGGGGAGGGAATCAGCCCCAGCATTTT
CDR3: CASSSGGGNQPQHF

size: -
J: TRBJ2-3
D: -
V: TRBV19
DNA: TGTGCCAGTAGTATCAACGGGGGCACAGATACGCAGTATTTT
CDR3: CASSINGGTDTQYF

size: -
J: TRBJ1-3
D: -
V: TRBV7-2
DNA: TGTGCCAGCAGCTCTAGGGCCGGGAGGGTAGCTGGAAACACCATATATTTT
CDR3: CASSSRAGRVAGNTIYF

size: -
J: TRBJ1-5
D: TRBD1
V: TRBV7-6
DNA: TGTGCCAGCAGCTTACAGGGGGCTCGGGGGGAGCCCCAGCATTTT
CDR3: CASSLQGARGEPQHF

size: -
J: TRBJ1-1
D: -
V: TRBV6-5
DNA: TGTGCCAGCAGGGAGTGGATGTCCACTGAAGCTTTCTTT
CDR3: CASREWMSTEAFF

size: few
J: TRBJ1-4
D: -
V: TRBV29-1
DNA: TGCAGCGTTGAACAGACAGATGAAAAACTGTTTTTT
CDR3: CSVEQTDEKLFF

size: once
J: TRBJ1-1
D: -
V: TRBV7-6
DNA: TGTGCCAGCAGCTTAGGAGGACAAGGGAACACTGAAGCTTTCTTT
CDR3: CASSLGGQGNTEAFF

size: -
J: TRBJ2-5
D: TRBD1
V: TRBV7-3
DNA: TGTGCCAGCAGCTTAGCCGGACAGGGGGTAGAGACCCAGTACTTC
CDR3: CASSLAGQGVETQYF

size: -
J: TRBJ2-1
D: -
V: TRBV10-3
DNA: TGTGCCATCAGTGGCTCGGGGTCAAAGAGGGATGAGCAGTTCTTC
CDR3: CAISGSGSKRDEQFF

size: -
J: TRBJ1-1
D: -
V: TRBV11-1
DNA: TGTGCCAGCAGCTTGTTGAGGGAGGCCCCTGAAGCTTTCTTT
CDR3: CASSLLREAPEAFF

size: once
J: TRBJ2-1
D: TRBD1
V: TRBV7-9
DNA: TGTGCCAGCAGCAAACCCGGGACAGGGTACAATGAGCAGTTCTTC
CDR3: CASSKPGTGYNEQFF

size: -
J: TRBJ2-5
D: TRBD2
V: TRBV2
DNA: TGTGCCAGCCGGACTAGGCTTAACCAAGAGACCCAGTACTTC
CDR3: CASRTRLNQETQYF

size: -
J: TRBJ1-4
D: TRBD1
V: TRBV6-1
DNA: TGTGCCAGCAGGGGGGACAGAACAACTAATGAAAAACTGTTTTTT
CDR3: CASRGDRTTNEKLFF